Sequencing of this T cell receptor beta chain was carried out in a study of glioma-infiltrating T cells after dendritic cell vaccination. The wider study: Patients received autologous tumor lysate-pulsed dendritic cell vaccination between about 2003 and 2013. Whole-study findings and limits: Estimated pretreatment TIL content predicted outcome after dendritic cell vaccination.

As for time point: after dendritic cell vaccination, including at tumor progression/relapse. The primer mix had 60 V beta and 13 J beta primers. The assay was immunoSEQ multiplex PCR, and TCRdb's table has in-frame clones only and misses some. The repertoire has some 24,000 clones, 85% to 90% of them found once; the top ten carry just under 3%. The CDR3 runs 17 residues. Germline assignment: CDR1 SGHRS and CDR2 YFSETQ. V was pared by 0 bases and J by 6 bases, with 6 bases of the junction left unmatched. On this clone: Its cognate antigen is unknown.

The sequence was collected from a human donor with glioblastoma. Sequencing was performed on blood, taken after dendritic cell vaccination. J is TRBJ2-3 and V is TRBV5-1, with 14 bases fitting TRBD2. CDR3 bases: TGCGCCAGCAGCTTGGCTGCGACTAGCGGGGGGGCGGATACGCAGTATTTT. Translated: CASSLAATSGGADTQYF.